This TCR beta chain came from a study of OX40 agonist ivuxolimab in advanced cancers. About the study: Anti-PD-1, anti-PD-L1 or anti-CTLA-4 therapy given earlier was allowed, and about 38% had some. Study-level findings and limits: Circulating CD4+ and CD8+ T cells showed clonal expansion by week 6 at 0.1 to 3.0 mg/kg.

The CDR3 covers 14 residues. Trimming took 2 bases from V and 9 from J; bases not matched to a gene: 8. Germline loops: CDR1 SGHRS, CDR2 YFSETQ. Individuals having autoimmune disease history or systemic immunosuppression were not enrolled. Assay used: immunoSEQ multiplex PCR; TCRdb lists only in-frame clones, some missing. There are 65,000 to 100,000 clones in the sample; around 80% occur only once, and more than 6% lies in the top ten. Note on this clone: Its specificity is not known.

The V and J genes are TRBV5-1 and TRBJ2-3; 8 nucleotides match TRBD2. Specimen: CD4+ or CD8+ T cells sorted from blood, collected in a trial of the OX40 agonist ivuxolimab. The receptor was isolated from an adult with an advanced solid tumor such as melanoma, head and neck, liver or kidney cancer. The CDR3 DNA reads TGCGCCAGCAGCTTCGGGGGGGAGTCTTCCACGCAGTATTTT. Translated: CASSFGGESSTQYF.